This T cell receptor beta chain was observed in a study of regulatory T cells in long-lasting Graves disease. Time point reported: persistent/refractory GD, antithyroid drugs over 5 years with positive TRAb. The TCR library was made from RNA that had been extracted from PBMCs in TRIzol. This CDR3 comprises 16 residues. V dropped 5 bases and J dropped 7; count of bases not matched to a gene: 9. Germline assignment: CDR1 SGHTA and CDR2 FQGNSA. This clonotype was counted a few times. Both iRepertoire HTBI primers and Arm-PCR of CDR3 regions were used to build the TCR beta libraries. From the multiplex PCR reads, TCRdb called clonotypes with MiXCR, one entry per CDR3 protein. The profile covers a few hundred thousand distinct CDR3 sequences, with around 20% appearing a single time and about 27% taken by the ten largest.

The receptor was isolated from a female donor with Graves disease. The sequencing used peripheral blood mononuclear cells (PBMCs), collected when the disease was refractory, from a patient treated with antithyroid drugs. The rearrangement links TRBV7-2 to TRBJ2-7; 15 bases line up with TRBD2. The CDR3 nucleotides read TGTGCCAGCAGCCCCGAGGGGACTAGCGGGAGGAGAGAGCAGTACTTC. Translating gives CASSPEGTSGRREQYF.